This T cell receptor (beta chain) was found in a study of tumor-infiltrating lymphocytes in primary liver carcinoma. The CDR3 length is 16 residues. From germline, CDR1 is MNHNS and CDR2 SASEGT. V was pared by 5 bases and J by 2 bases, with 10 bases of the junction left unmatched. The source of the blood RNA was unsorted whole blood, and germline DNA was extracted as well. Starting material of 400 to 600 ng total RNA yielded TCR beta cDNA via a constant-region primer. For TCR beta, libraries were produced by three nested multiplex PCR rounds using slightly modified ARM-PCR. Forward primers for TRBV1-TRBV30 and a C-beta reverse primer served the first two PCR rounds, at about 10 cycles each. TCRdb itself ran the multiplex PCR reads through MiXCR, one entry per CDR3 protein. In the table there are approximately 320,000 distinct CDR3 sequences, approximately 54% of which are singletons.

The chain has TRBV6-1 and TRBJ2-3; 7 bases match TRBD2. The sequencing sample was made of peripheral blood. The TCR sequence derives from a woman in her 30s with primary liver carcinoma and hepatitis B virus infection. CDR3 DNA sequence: TGTGCCAGCAGTCAATTAGCGGGTTTAACCACAGATACGCAGTATTTT. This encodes CASSQLAGLTTDTQYF.